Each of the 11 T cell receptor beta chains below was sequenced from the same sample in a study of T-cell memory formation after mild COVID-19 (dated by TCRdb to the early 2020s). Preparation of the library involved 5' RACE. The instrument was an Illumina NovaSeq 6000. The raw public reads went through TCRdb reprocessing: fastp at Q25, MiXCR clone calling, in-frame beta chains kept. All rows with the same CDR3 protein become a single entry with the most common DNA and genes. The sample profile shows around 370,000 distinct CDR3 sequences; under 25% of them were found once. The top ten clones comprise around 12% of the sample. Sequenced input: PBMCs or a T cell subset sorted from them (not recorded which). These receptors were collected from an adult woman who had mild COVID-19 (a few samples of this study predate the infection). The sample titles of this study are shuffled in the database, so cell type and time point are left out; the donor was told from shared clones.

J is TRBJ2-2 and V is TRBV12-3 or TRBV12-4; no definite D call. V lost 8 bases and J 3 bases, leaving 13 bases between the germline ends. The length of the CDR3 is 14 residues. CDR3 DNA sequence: TGTGCCAGCGACGACAAGTCGGACACCGGGGAGCTGTTTTTT. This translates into CASDDKSDTGELFF.

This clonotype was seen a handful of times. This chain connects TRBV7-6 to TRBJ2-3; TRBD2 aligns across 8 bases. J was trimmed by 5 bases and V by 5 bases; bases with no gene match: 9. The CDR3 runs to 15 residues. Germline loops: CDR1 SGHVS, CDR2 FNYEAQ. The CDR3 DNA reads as TGTGCCAGCAGCCAAGAAGCGGGGGTGAGAGATACGCAGTATTTT. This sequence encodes CASSQEAGVRDTQYF.

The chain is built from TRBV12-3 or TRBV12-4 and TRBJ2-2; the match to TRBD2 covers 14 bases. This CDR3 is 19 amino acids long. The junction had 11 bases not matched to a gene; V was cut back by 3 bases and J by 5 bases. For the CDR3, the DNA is TGTGCCAGCAGTTTTATAGGACTAGCGGGAGGAGACGGGACCGGGGAGCTGTTTTTT. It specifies CASSFIGLAGGDGTGELFF.

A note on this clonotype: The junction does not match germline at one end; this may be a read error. In DNA, the CDR3 is TGTGCCAGCAGCCTAACCCCCGCATCTAGCATGCGGCAGTTCTTC. Protein product: CASSLTPASSMRQFF. The V and J genes are TRBV7-3 and TRBJ2-1, with TRBD2 as a possible D gene (5 bases). Germline V gives CDR1 SGHTA, CDR2 FQGTGA. The CDR3 has 15 residues. Supplemented by reference TRBV7-3 and TRBJ2-1, the full variable domain reads GAGVSQTPSNKVTEKGKYVELRCDPISGHTALYWYRQSLGQGPEFLIYFQGTGAADDSGLPNDRFFAVRPEGSVSTLKIQRTERGDSAVYLCASSLTPASSMRQFFGPGTRLTVL.

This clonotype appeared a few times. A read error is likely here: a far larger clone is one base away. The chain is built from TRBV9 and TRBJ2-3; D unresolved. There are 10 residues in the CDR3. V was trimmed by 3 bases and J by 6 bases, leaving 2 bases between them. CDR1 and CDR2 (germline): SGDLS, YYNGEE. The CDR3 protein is CASSGDTQYF. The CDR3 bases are TGTGCCAGCAGCGGGGATACGCAGTATTTT. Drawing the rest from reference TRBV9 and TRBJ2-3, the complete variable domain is DSGVTQTPKHLITATGQRVTLRCSPRSGDLSVYWYQQSLDQGLQFLIQYYNGEERAKGNILERFSAQQFPDLHSELNLSSLELGDSALYFCASSGDTQYFGPGTRLTVL.

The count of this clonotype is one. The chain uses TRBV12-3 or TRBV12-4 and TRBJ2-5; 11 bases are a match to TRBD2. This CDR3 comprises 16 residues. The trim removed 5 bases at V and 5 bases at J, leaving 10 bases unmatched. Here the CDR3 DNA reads TGTGCCAGCAGTCTTTACGGGACTAGCGGTGGGGAGACCCAGTACTTC. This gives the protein CASSLYGTSGGETQYF.

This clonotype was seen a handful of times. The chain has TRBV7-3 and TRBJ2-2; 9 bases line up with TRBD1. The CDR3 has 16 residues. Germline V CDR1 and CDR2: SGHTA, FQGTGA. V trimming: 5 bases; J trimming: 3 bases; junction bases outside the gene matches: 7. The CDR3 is CASSAYRGPDTGELFF. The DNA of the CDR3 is TGTGCCAGCAGCGCCTACAGGGGGCCGGACACCGGGGAGCTGTTTTTT.

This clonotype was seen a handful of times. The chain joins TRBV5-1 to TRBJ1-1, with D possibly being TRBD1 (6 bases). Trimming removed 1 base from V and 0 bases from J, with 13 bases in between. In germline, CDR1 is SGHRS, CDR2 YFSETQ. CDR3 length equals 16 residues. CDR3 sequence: CASSLKGGIMNTEAFF. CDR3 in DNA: TGCGCCAGCAGCTTGAAAGGGGGAATCATGAACACTGAAGCTTTCTTT.

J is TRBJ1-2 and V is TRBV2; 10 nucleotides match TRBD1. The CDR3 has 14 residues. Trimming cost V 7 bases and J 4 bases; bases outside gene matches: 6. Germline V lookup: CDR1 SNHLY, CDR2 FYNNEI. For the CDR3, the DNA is TGTGCCAGCAAATCGACAGGGGGCTTCTATGGCTACACCTTC. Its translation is CASKSTGGFYGYTF.

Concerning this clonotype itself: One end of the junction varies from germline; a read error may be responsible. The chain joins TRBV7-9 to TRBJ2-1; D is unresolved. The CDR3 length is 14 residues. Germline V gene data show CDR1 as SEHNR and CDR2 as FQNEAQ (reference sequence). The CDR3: CASSLGGPINEQFF. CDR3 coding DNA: TGTGCCAGCAGCTTAGGGGGTCCCATCAATGAACAGTTCTTC.

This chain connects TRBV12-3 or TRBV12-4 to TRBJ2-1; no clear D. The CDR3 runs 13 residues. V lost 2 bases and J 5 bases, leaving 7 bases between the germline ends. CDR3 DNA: TGTGCCAGCAGTTTAAGGCCAAACAATGAGCAGTTCTTC. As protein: CASSLRPNNEQFF.